Below are 20 T cell receptor beta chains sequenced from a single sample in a study of T cell responses to AZD1222 COVID-19 vaccine. Clones were read by immunoSEQ multiplex PCR, and TCRdb kept only the in-frame ones, dropping some. There are about 140,000 clones in the sample; more than 90% occur only once, and just over 3% lies in the top ten. The sample was peripheral blood, taken on day 0 of AZD1222 vaccination. The receptors originated from an adult in good health.

The chain joins TRBV28 to TRBJ2-7, with D possibly TRBD1 on 6 matching bases. Germline CDR1 is MDHEN and CDR2 is SYDVKM. The ends were cut back, 4 bases at V and 0 bases at J, with 10 bases in the middle. CDR3 size: 14 residues. The CDR3 nucleotides read TGTGCCAGCAGTTATCAGGGGAGCTCCTACGAGCAGTACTTC. This gives the protein CASSYQGSSYEQYF.

The chain recombines TRBV11-2 with TRBJ2-6; D may be TRBD1 or TRBD2 (6 bases each). CDR1 and CDR2 (germline): SGHAT, FQNNGV. V gave up 1 base and J gave up 0 bases, with 16 bases separating them. The CDR3 runs 19 residues. CDR3 amino acids: CASSLVWGALFSGANVLTF. The CDR3 DNA is TGTGCCAGCAGCTTAGTATGGGGGGCCTTATTCTCTGGGGCCAACGTCCTGACTTTC.

The chain recombines TRBV5-1 with TRBJ2-7; 12 bases match TRBD2. The J segment lost 3 bases and the V segment lost 5 bases, leaving 9 bases of the junction unmatched. In germline, CDR1 is SGHRS, CDR2 YFSETQ. The CDR3 runs 16 residues. The CDR3 loop reads CASSLDPGLAGYEQYF. In nucleotides, the CDR3 is TGCGCCAGCAGTCTCGATCCGGGACTAGCGGGCTACGAGCAGTACTTC.

This clone was found once. This chain uses TRBV28 with TRBJ1-1; D may be TRBD1 (5 bases). The CDR3 has 13 amino acids. Germline V gene lookup returns CDR1 MDHEN and CDR2 SYDVKM. Trimming left V 5 bases short and J 12 bases short, with 19 bases between. CDR3 DNA sequence: TGTGCCAGCAGTCTATTATTGGACAAGGCGACTTTCTTT. Its translation is CASSLLLDKATFF.

The chain employs TRBV3-1 (or the pseudogene TRBV3-2) and TRBJ1-1; D remains unclear. The germline CDR1 and CDR2 sequences are LGHDT and YNNKEL (reference sequence). Trimming removed 1 base at V and 7 bases at J, with 10 bases between. The CDR3 has 13 amino acids. In DNA form, the CDR3 reads TGTGCCAGCAGCCAAGGGACGGAGCTTGAAGCTTTCTTT. Protein: CASSQGTELEAFF.

The V call is TRBV21-1, the J call TRBJ1-4. TRBV21-1 is shown as a pseudogene. The CDR3 covers 16 residues. CDR3 nucleotide sequence: TGTGCCAGCAGCAAAGTGGGGGGGGCAACTAATGAAAAACTGTTTTTT. Its translation: CASSKVGGATNEKLFF.

The CDR3 spells CASSSPPPAGGRDTQYF. The CDR3 coding sequence is TGTGCCAGCAGCTCACCCCCCCCCGCGGGGGGACGAGATACGCAGTATTTT. The V and J genes are TRBV7-3 and TRBJ2-3; 8 bases agree with TRBD2. The ends lost 4 bases at V and 5 bases at J; junction bases unmatched: 14. Germline CDR1 SGHTA, CDR2 FQGTGA. This CDR3 region has 17 residues.

The chain combines TRBV6-5 with TRBJ1-2, with D possibly matching TRBD1 (5 bases). There are 14 residues in the CDR3. The V and J ends lost 2 bases and 2 bases respectively, with 9 bases between them. The germline CDR1 and CDR2 sequences are MNHEY and SVGAGI. The CDR3, as DNA: TGTGCCAGCAGTTACCTGGGACGGAACTATGGCTACACCTTC. It codes for CASSYLGRNYGYTF.

The chain links TRBV30 to TRBJ2-3; tentative D call: TRBD2 (6 bases). From germline, CDR1 is GTSNPN and CDR2 SVGIG (reference sequence). The CDR3 is 14 amino acids. Trimming removed 1 base from V and 1 base from J, with 9 bases in between. The CDR3 here is CAWSAWRGTDTQYF. The DNA of the CDR3 is TGTGCCTGGAGTGCTTGGAGGGGCACAGATACGCAGTATTTT.

This clone was seen a single time. This sequence joins TRBV15 and TRBJ2-2; tentative D call: TRBD2 (5 bases). V was cut by 0 bases and J by 4 bases, with 6 bases left in between. Germline V CDR1 and CDR2: LNHNV, YYDKDF (reference sequence). The CDR3 extends over 14 amino acids. The CDR3 is CATSREGSTGELFF. CDR3 DNA: TGTGCCACCAGCAGAGAGGGGAGCACCGGGGAGCTGTTTTTT.

The chain links TRBV5-1 to TRBJ2-2, with a possible D match to TRBD2 (6 bases). Trimming took 9 bases from V and 5 from J, leaving 17 bases between them. Germline assignment: CDR1 SGHRS and CDR2 YFSETQ. The CDR3 spans 14 residues. The CDR3, as DNA: TGCGCCACCAGGGAGGCAGGGTATACCGGGGAGCTGTTTTTT. It yields the protein CATREAGYTGELFF.

V usage is TRBV30 and J usage is TRBJ2-7, with TRBD1 matching over 10 bases. This CDR3 spans 16 amino acids. Trimming removed 1 base from V and 3 bases from J; junction bases left unmatched: 9. Germline CDR1 GTSNPN, CDR2 SVGIG (reference sequence). The CDR3: CAWSASFGQGDYEQYF. In nucleotides, the CDR3 is TGTGCCTGGAGTGCTTCATTTGGACAGGGGGACTACGAGCAGTACTTC.

This chain uses TRBV27 with TRBJ2-7; 7 nucleotides line up with TRBD2. The CDR3 sequence is 15 residues long. The germline V gene has CDR1 MNHEY and CDR2 SMNVEV (reference sequence). V gave up 5 bases and J gave up 4 bases; unmatched junction bases: 11. The CDR3 sequence: CASSAGTTLTYEQYF. The CDR3 bases are TGTGCCAGCAGTGCGGGGACTACACTCACTTACGAGCAGTACTTC.

V and J are TRBV7-2 and TRBJ1-1; D not certain. The CDR3 is 13 amino acids. In germline, CDR1 is SGHTA, CDR2 FQGNSA. The V and J ends lost 5 bases and 3 bases respectively, with 10 bases between them. CDR3 protein: CASSALLHTEAFF. The CDR3 nucleotides read TGTGCCAGCAGCGCACTCCTCCACACTGAAGCTTTCTTT.

This clone was seen more than once but under ten times. V usage is TRBV7-2 and J usage is TRBJ2-2; D not certain. V was pared by 3 bases and J by 2 bases, with 4 bases between. This CDR3 is built from 13 residues. Germline CDR1 is SGHTA and CDR2 is FQGNSA. This chain's CDR3 is CASSFGNTGELFF. The DNA for the CDR3 is TGTGCCAGCAGCTTCGGTAACACCGGGGAGCTGTTTTTT.

The rearrangement links TRBV3-1 (or the pseudogene TRBV3-2) to TRBJ2-7, with a tentative D call TRBD2 (6 bases). The length of the CDR3 is 15 residues. V was trimmed by 2 bases and J by 9 bases, leaving 20 bases between them. CDR1 LGHDT and CDR2 YNNKEL come from the germline V gene (reference sequence). DNA of the CDR3: TGTGCCAGCAGCCAACGGGAGCTACCCGTGCGGGGGCAGTACTTC. Amino acids: CASSQRELPVRGQYF.

The V gene is TRBV5-1, the J gene TRBJ2-7; the match to TRBD2 covers 10 bases. CDR3 size: 15 residues. The germline CDR1 and CDR2 sequences are SGHRS and YFSETQ. V shed 4 bases and J 4 bases; nucleotides not matched to a gene: 8. CDR3 nucleotide sequence: TGCGCCAGCAGCCCTGGCAGCGGGAGGGCTTACGAGCAGTACTTC. Translated, it gives CASSPGSGRAYEQYF.

The chain recombines TRBV29-1 with TRBJ2-7; D gene unclear. CDR1 and CDR2 from the germline V gene are SQVTM and ANQGSEA. Trimming removed 5 bases at V and 2 bases at J, with 10 bases between. This CDR3 is 12 amino acids long. The CDR3 sequence is CSVLDSPYEQYF. As DNA, the CDR3 is TGCAGCGTTCTCGACTCCCCCTACGAGCAGTACTTC.

The genes are TRBV19 and TRBJ2-1; TRBD2 is a possible D gene (5 bases). Germline V gene data show CDR1 as LNHDA and CDR2 as SQIVND (reference sequence). CDR3 length equals 13 residues. V was trimmed by 9 bases and J by 4 bases, leaving 13 bases between them. CDR3 loop: CASSRPGYNEQFF. CDR3 nucleotides: TGTGCCAGCTCCCGCCCGGGGTACAATGAGCAGTTCTTC.

The chain links TRBV7-3 to TRBJ2-3; 11 bases match TRBD2. V dropped 0 bases and J dropped 0; count of bases not matched to a gene: 5. CDR3 size: 18 residues. Germline-derived CDR1 and CDR2 are SGHTA and FQGTGA. CDR3 sequence: CASSLTGGTSGSTDTQYF. The CDR3 DNA is TGTGCCAGCAGCTTAACGGGAGGGACTAGCGGCAGCACAGATACGCAGTATTTT.